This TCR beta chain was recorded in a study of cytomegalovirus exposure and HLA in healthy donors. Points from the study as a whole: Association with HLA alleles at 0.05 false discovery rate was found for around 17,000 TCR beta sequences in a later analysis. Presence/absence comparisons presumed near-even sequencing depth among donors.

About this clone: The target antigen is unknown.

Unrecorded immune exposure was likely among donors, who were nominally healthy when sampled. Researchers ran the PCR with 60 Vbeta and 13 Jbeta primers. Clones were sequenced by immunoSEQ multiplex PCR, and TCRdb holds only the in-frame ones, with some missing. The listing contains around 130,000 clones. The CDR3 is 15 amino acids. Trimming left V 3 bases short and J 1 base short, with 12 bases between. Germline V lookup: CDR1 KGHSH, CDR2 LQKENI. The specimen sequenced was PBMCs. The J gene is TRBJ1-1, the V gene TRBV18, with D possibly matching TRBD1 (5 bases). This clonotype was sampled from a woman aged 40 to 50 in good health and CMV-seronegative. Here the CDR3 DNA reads TGTGCCAGCTCACCGACAGTCTGGGGGAACACTGAAGCTTTCTTT. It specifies CASSPTVWGNTEAFF.